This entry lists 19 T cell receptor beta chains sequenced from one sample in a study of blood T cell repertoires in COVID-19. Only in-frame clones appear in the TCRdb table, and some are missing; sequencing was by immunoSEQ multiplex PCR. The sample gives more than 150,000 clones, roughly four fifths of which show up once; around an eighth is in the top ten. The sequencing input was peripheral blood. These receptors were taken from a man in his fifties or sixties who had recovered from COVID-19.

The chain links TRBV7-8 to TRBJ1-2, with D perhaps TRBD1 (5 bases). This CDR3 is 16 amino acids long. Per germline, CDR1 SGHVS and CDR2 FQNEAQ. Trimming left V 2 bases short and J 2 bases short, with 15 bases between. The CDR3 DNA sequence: TGTGCCAGCAGCTTATTAGAAGGGGTTTGGAACTATGGCTACACCTTC. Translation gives CASSLLEGVWNYGYTF.

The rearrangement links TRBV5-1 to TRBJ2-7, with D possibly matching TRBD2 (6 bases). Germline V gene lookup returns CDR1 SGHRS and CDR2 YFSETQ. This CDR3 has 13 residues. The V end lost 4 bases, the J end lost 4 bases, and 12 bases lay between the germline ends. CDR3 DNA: TGCGCCAGCAGCCCACTCCGGGGGTACGAGCAGTACTTC. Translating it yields CASSPLRGYEQYF.

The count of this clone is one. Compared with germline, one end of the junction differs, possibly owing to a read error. CDR3 DNA: TGCGCCAGCAGTCAATATAGGGGACAGGGGGGGCGGAGGGACCCTTTT. Its protein product is CASSQYRGQGGRRDPF. The chain recombines TRBV23-1 with TRBJ2-3, with 11 bases aligning to TRBD1. TRBV23-1 is designated an ORF whose function remains uncertain. The CDR3 length is 16 residues.

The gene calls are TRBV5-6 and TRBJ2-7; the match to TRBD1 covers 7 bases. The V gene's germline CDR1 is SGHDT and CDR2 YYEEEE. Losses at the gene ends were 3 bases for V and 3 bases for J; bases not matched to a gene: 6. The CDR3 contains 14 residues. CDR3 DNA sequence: TGTGCCAGCAGCTCAAGTACAGGGGACTACGAGCAGTACTTC. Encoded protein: CASSSSTGDYEQYF. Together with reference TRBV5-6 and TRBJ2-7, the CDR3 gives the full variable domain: DAGVTQSPTHLIKTRGQQVTLRCSPKSGHDTVSWYQQALGQGPQFIFQYYEEEERQRGNFPDRFSGHQFPNYSSELNVNALLLGDSALYLCASSSSTGDYEQYFGPGTRLTVT.

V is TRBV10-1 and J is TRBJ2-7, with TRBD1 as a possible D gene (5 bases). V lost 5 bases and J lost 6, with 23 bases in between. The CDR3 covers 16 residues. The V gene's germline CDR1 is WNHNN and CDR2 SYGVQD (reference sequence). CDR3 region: CASSSGNRGSLSEQYF. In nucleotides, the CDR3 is TGCGCCAGCAGTTCAGGGAACCGAGGATCTCTCTCCGAGCAGTACTTC.

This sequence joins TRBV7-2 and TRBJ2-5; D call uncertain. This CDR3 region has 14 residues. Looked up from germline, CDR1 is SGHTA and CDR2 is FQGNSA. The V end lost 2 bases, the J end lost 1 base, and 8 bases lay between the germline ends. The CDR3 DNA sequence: TGTGCCAGCAGCTTAATGGGCCTCCAAGAGACCCAGTACTTC. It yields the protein CASSLMGLQETQYF. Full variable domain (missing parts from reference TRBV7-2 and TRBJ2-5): GAGVSQSPSNKVTEKGKDVELRCDPISGHTALYWYRQSLGQGLEFLIYFQGNSAPDKSGLPSDRFSAERTGGSVSTLTIQRTQQEDSAVYLCASSLMGLQETQYFGPGTRLLVL.

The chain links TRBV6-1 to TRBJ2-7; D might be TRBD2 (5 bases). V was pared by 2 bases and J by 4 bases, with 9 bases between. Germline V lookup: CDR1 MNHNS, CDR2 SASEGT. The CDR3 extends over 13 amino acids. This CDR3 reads CASSEPGYYEQYF. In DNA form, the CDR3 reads TGTGCCAGCAGTGAACCGGGGTATTACGAGCAGTACTTC.

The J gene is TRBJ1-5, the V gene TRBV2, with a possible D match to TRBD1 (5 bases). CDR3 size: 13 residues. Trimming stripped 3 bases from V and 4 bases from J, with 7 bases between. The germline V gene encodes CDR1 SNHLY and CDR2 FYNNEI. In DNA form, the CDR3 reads TGTGCCAGCAGTGACAGGGTGAATCAGCCCCAGCATTTT. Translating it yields CASSDRVNQPQHF.

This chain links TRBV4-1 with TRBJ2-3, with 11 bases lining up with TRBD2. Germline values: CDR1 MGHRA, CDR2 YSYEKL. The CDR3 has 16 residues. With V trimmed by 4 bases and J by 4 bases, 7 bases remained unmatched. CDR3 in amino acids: CASSPTTSGTPDTQYF. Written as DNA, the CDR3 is TGCGCCAGCAGCCCCACGACTAGCGGGACCCCAGATACGCAGTATTTT.

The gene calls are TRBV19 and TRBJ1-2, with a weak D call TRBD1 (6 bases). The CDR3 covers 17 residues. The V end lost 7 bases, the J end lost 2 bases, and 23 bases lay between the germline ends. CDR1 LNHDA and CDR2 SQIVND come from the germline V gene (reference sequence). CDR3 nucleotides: TGTGCCAGTAAAGCCCGGGACACTGGATCCCCGAACTATGGCTACACCTTC. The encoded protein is CASKARDTGSPNYGYTF.

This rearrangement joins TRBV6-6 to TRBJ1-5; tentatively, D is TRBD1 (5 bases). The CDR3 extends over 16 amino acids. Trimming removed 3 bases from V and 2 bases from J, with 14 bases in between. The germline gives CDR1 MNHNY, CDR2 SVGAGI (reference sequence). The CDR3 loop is CASSYGGGSGNQPQHF. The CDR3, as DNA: TGTGCCAGCAGTTATGGTGGGGGGTCGGGCAATCAGCCCCAGCATTTT.

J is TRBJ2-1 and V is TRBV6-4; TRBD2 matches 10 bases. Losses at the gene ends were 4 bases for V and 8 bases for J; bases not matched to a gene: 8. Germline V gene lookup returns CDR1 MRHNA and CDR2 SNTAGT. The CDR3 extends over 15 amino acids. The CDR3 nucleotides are TGTGCCAGCAGTGTCTTAGCGGGAGGTTTATATGAGCAGTTCTTC. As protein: CASSVLAGGLYEQFF.

The CDR3 is CASSLSPGLTYEQYF. CDR3 in DNA: TGTGCCAGCAGTTTGTCCCCGGGACTTACCTACGAGCAGTACTTC. The chain combines TRBV11-2 with TRBJ2-7; a possible D gene is TRBD2 (6 bases). Per germline, CDR1 SGHAT and CDR2 FQNNGV. The V end lost 6 bases, the J end lost 2 bases, and 17 bases lay between the germline ends. The CDR3 runs to 15 residues.

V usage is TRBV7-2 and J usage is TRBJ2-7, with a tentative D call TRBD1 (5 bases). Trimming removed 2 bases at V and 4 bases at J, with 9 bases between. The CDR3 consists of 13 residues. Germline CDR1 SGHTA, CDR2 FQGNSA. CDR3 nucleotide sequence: TGTGCCAGCAGCTTAAGGGGCGCTTACGAGCAGTACTTC. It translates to CASSLRGAYEQYF.

CDR3 loop: CSVKRLAGTYNEQFF. CDR3 bases: TGCAGCGTTAAACGGCTAGCGGGAACATACAATGAGCAGTTCTTC. The genes are TRBV29-1 and TRBJ2-1; TRBD2 agrees at 9 bases. CDR3 size: 15 residues. Per germline, CDR1 SQVTM and CDR2 ANQGSEA. With V trimmed by 5 bases and J by 4 bases, 9 bases remained unmatched.

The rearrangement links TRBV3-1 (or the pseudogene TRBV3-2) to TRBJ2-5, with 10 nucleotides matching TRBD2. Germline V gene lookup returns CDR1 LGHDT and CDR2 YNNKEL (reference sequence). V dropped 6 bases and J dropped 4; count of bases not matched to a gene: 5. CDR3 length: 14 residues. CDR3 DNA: TGTGCCAGCAGACCGACTAGCGGGTCAGAGACCCAGTACTTC. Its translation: CASRPTSGSETQYF.

CDR3 amino acids: CASSLVWGLINQPQHF. CDR3 nucleotides: TGTGCCAGCAGTTTAGTATGGGGACTAATCAATCAGCCCCAGCATTTT. V gene TRBV27 combines with J gene TRBJ1-5, with a tentative D call TRBD1 (5 bases). V lost 2 bases to trimming and J lost 3 bases, with 14 bases between them. The CDR3 has 16 amino acids. The germline CDR1 and CDR2 sequences are MNHEY and SMNVEV (reference sequence).

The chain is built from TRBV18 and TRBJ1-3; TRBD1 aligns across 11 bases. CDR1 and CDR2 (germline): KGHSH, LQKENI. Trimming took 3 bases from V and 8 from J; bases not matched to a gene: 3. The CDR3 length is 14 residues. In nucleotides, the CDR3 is TGTGCCAGCTCACCGGACAGGGGGCGAGACACCATATATTTT. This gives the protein CASSPDRGRDTIYF.

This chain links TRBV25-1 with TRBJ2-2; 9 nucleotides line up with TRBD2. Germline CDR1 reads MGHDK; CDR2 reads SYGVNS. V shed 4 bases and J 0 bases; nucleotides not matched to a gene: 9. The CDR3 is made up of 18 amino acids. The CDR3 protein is CASSGLLAGGSNTGELFF. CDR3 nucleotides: TGTGCCAGCAGTGGTCTACTAGCGGGTGGCTCGAACACCGGGGAGCTGTTTTTT.